Following are 7 T cell receptor beta chains from one sample sequenced in a study of T cell repertoires in cytomegalovirus infection. TCRdb reanalysed the reads using MiXCR and keeps one entry per CDR3 protein. The table lists roughly 150,000 distinct CDR3 sequences, around 22% of them singletons. The sequenced sample was PBMCs. These receptors were collected from a human donor in good health (CMV status not recorded). Some clones in this sample may be carry-over from other donors' samples.

This chain uses TRBV19 with TRBJ2-1; a weak D match, TRBD2 (7 bases). Germline V CDR1 and CDR2: LNHDA, SQIVND (reference sequence). V lost 11 bases to trimming and J lost 9 bases, with 23 bases between them. There are 14 residues in the CDR3. The CDR3 loop reads CASSWGGRGGEQFF. CDR3 DNA sequence: TGTGCCTCCTCCTGGGGGGGGCGGGGCGGTGAGCAGTTCTTC.

Written as DNA, the CDR3 is TGTGCCACCAGCTCGAATAGCAATCAGCCCCAGCATTTT. It specifies CATSSNSNQPQHF. This chain uses TRBV2 with TRBJ1-5, with D unresolved. This CDR3 comprises 13 residues. V lost 10 bases and J 0 bases, leaving 10 bases between the germline ends. The V gene's germline CDR1 is SNHLY and CDR2 FYNNEI.

This clonotype appeared many times. V gene TRBV7-2 combines with J gene TRBJ2-7; 12 bases fit TRBD2. V shed 2 bases, J shed 4 bases, and the junction held 6 bases outside the gene matches. Germline V CDR1 and CDR2: SGHTA, FQGNSA. CDR3 length: 16 amino acids. The CDR3 DNA reads as TGTGCCAGCAGCTTATCGCCACTAGCGGGGGGATACGAGCAGTACTTC. It specifies CASSLSPLAGGYEQYF. The full variable domain, rest sourced from reference TRBV7-2 and TRBJ2-7, is GAGVSQSPSNKVTEKGKDVELRCDPISGHTALYWYRQSLGQGLEFLIYFQGNSAPDKSGLPSDRFSAERTGGSVSTLTIQRTQQEDSAVYLCASSLSPLAGGYEQYFGPGTRLTVT.

There are many counts of this clonotype. This chain joins TRBV7-2 and TRBJ1-3; D gene uncertain. Germline assignment: CDR1 SGHTA and CDR2 FQGNSA. Trimming cost V 3 bases and J 4 bases, with 10 bases left between them. CDR3 size: 14 residues. The DNA for the CDR3 is TGTGCCAGCAGCTTCCAAGGACGGGGAAACACCATATATTTT. Translated, it gives CASSFQGRGNTIYF. The whole variable domain, filled in from reference TRBV7-2 and TRBJ1-3, reads GAGVSQSPSNKVTEKGKDVELRCDPISGHTALYWYRQSLGQGLEFLIYFQGNSAPDKSGLPSDRFSAERTGGSVSTLTIQRTQQEDSAVYLCASSFQGRGNTIYFGEGSWLTVV.

The V and J genes are TRBV30 and TRBJ1-2; maybe TRBD1 (5 bases). The CDR3 is 17 residues long. Trimming stripped 3 bases from V and 0 bases from J, with 20 bases between. CDR1 and CDR2 (germline): GTSNPN, SVGIG (reference sequence). CDR3 sequence: CAWRPTGSGQANYGYTF. The CDR3 DNA reads TGTGCCTGGAGACCTACGGGCAGCGGACAAGCTAACTATGGCTACACCTTC. Supplemented by reference TRBV30 and TRBJ1-2, the full variable domain reads SQTIHQWPATLVQPVGSPLSLECTVEGTSNPNLYWYRQAAGRGLQLLFYSVGIGQISSEVPQNLSASRPQDRQFILSSKKLLLSDSGFYLCAWRPTGSGQANYGYTFGSGTRLTVV.

V and J are TRBV12-3 or TRBV12-4 and TRBJ2-2; tentatively, D is TRBD1 (5 bases). The CDR3 is 17 residues long. The V end lost 2 bases, the J end lost 1 base, and 14 bases lay between the germline ends. The CDR3 DNA reads TGTGCCAGCAGTTTAATACCAGGGTTTAGGAACACCGGGGAGCTGTTTTTT. Translating it yields CASSLIPGFRNTGELFF.

The sample holds many counts of this clonotype. The chain carries TRBV6-2 or TRBV6-3 and TRBJ2-3, with TRBD1 as a possible D gene (6 bases). The CDR3 runs 15 residues. The V gene lost 7 bases and the J gene lost 1 base, with 15 bases spanning the gap. Germline lookup yields CDR1 MNHEY and CDR2 SVGEGT. DNA for the CDR3: TGTGCCAGCATTCGCCAGGGGTCTGGCACAGATACGCAGTATTTT. Its protein product is CASIRQGSGTDTQYF.